Listed below are T cell receptor beta chains from one sample, sequenced in a study of cytomegalovirus exposure and HLA in healthy donors. Data came from immunoSEQ multiplex PCR; TCRdb stores just in-frame clones and leaves some out. The repertoire consists of about 180,000 clones, with about 80% occurring once and the leading ten covering 5% to 8%. Sequenced sample: PBMCs. These receptors all stem from a man in his forties or fifties in good health and CMV-seropositive. CDR3s include the opening cysteine and the closing phenylalanine or tryptophan. Each record gives: clone size, J gene, V gene, CDR3 length, D gene, CDR3 protein, CDR3 DNA. D genes are given only for firm matches. Size is omitted from some rows. Given values are once, few, many or a class for expanded clones.

. | TRBJ2-2 | TRBV9 | 12 | . | CASSLQAGELFF | TGTGCCAGCAGCCTCCAGGCCGGGGAGCTGTTTTTT
. | TRBJ2-7 | TRBV2 | 14 | TRBD1 | CASRAQTGYYEQYF | TGTGCCAGCAGGGCCCAGACAGGGTACTACGAGCAGTACTTC
. | TRBJ2-7 | TRBV27 | 14 | TRBD1 | CASRVTGDSYEQYF | TGTGCCAGCAGGGTGACAGGGGACTCCTACGAGCAGTACTTC
few | TRBJ2-2 | TRBV14 | 18 | . | CASSPLQGRAPNTGELFF | TGTGCCAGCAGCCCTCTACAGGGTCGGGCCCCGAACACCGGGGAGCTGTTTTTT
. | TRBJ2-3 | TRBV19 | 14 | . | CASSFGTISDTQYF | TGTGCCAGTAGTTTCGGGACAATTTCAGATACGCAGTATTTT
. | TRBJ2-1 | TRBV27 | 15 | TRBD2 | CASSHLSGRSNEQFF | TGTGCCAGCAGTCATCTTAGCGGGAGGTCTAATGAGCAGTTCTTC
. | TRBJ2-3 | TRBV19 | 18 | TRBD2 | CASSIRRFREGSTDTQYF | TGTGCCAGTAGTATCCGCCGTTTCAGGGAGGGGAGCACAGATACGCAGTATTTT
few | TRBJ1-2 | TRBV10-3 | 12 | . | CAISDGTSGYTF | TGTGCCATCAGTGACGGGACATCTGGCTACACCTTC
few | TRBJ1-5 | TRBV6-5 | 15 | . | CASSYRGDRDQPQHF | TGTGCCAGCAGTTATAGAGGAGATCGGGATCAGCCCCAGCATTTT
. | TRBJ1-1 | TRBV19 | 15 | TRBD1 | CASTLWTGANTEAFF | TGTGCCAGTACCCTATGGACAGGGGCTAACACTGAAGCTTTCTTT
once | TRBJ2-7 | TRBV4-2 | 15 | TRBD2 | CASSQGTSDLYEQYF | TGTGCCAGCAGCCAAGGGACTAGCGACCTTTACGAGCAGTACTTC
once | TRBJ1-5 | TRBV5-4 | 18 | . | CASSLTISSGRGDQPQHF | TGTGCCAGCAGCTTAACAATCTCCTCGGGTAGAGGCGATCAGCCCCAGCATTTT
. | TRBJ1-2 | TRBV6-6 | 10 | . | CASSDRLWTF | TGTGCCAGCAGTGACAGACTTTGGACCTTC
. | TRBJ2-1 | TRBV19 | 17 | TRBD2 | CASSISPSGSSYNEQFF | TGTGCCAGTAGTATTTCCCCAAGCGGGAGCTCCTACAATGAGCAGTTCTTC
. | TRBJ2-1 | TRBV27 | 12 | . | CASSLSGGEQFF | TGTGCCAGCAGTTTATCTGGCGGAGAGCAGTTCTTC
few | TRBJ1-2 | TRBV18 | 14 | . | CASSPPSQDRIYTF | TGTGCCAGCTCACCACCGTCCCAGGATCGGATCTACACCTTC
. | TRBJ2-2 | TRBV7-2 | 14 | . | CASSLVGAPGELFF | TGTGCCAGCAGCTTAGTCGGTGCCCCCGGGGAGCTGTTTTTT
once | TRBJ1-3 | TRBV28 | 15 | . | CASIPTQGSGNTIYF | TGTGCCAGTATTCCGACGCAGGGATCTGGAAACACCATATATTTT
. | TRBJ2-1 | TRBV9 | 15 | TRBD2 | CASSVAGDSYNEQFF | TGTGCCAGCAGCGTGGCGGGAGACTCCTACAATGAGCAGTTCTTC
once | TRBJ2-3 | TRBV29-1 | 14 | TRBD2 | CSVEGGSWTDTQYF | TGCAGCGTTGAGGGCGGGAGTTGGACAGATACGCAGTATTTT